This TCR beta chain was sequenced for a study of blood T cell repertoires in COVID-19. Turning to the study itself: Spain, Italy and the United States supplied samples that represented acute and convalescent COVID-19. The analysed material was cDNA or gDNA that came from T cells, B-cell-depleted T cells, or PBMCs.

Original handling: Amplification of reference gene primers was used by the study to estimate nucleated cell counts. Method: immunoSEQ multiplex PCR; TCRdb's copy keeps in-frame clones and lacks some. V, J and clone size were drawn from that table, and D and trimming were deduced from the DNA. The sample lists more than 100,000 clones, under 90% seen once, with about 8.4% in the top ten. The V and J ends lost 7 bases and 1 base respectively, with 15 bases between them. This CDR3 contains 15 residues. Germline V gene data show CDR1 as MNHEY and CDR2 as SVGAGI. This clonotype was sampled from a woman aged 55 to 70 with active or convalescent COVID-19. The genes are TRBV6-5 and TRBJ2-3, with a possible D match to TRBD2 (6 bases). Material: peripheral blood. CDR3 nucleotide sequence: TGTGCCAGCACCGAGGGACTTGGAGGCACAGATACGCAGTATTTT. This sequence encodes CASTEGLGGTDTQYF.